These 2 T cell receptor beta chains originate from one sample sequenced in a study of T-cell reconstitution after alpha-beta-depleted transplantation in children (dated by TCRdb to 2016 to 2017). The treatment or condition label, as the study defines it: allogeneic hematopoietic cell transplantation with graft depleted of TCRalphabeta T cells and CD19 B cells. The library was generated by PCR. Sequencing instrument: Illumina HiSeq 2500. TCR library preparation used molecular barcoding, with unique molecular identifiers applied to normalize quantification of the TCRbeta repertoire. TCRdb itself trimmed the public reads at Q25 with fastp, ran MiXCR and retained productive beta chains. One record per CDR3 amino acid sequence lists the most common genes and DNA. The sample yields roughly 490,000 distinct CDR3 sequences; about 10% were counted once. In total, the top ten clones hold around 15% of the sample.

The sample was PBMCs, mostly from graft donor cells, taken 180 days after TCRalphabeta/CD19-depleted stem cell transplant. Receptors originate from a female patient aged 2 to 10 who had a stem cell transplant for aplastic anemia, so the T cells may come from the graft donor.

This clonotype was detected ten times or more. The chain employs TRBV18 and TRBJ2-5; D gene unclear. V gave up 8 bases and J gave up 1 base, with 5 bases separating them. Germline CDR1 reads KGHSH; CDR2 reads LQKENI. CDR3 length: 11 residues. CDR3 in amino acids: CASSRQETQYF. CDR3 nucleotide sequence: TGTGCCAGCAGCCGCCAAGAGACCCAGTACTTC.

The rearrangement uses TRBV7-3 and TRBJ2-3; D not resolved. The CDR3 sequence is 14 residues long. CDR1 and CDR2 (germline): SGHTA, FQGTGA. V was trimmed by 4 bases and J by 2 bases, leaving 10 bases between them. As DNA, the CDR3 is TGTGCCAGCAGCTGGGCCAGCTCCACAGATACGCAGTATTTT. It specifies CASSWASSTDTQYF.